This TCR beta chain came from a study of blood T cell repertoires in COVID-19. For the study at large: Italy, Spain and the United States were the sources of the convalescent and acute COVID-19 samples. The cDNA or gDNA used as material had been derived from T cells, B-cell-depleted T cells, or PBMCs.

Germline loops: CDR1 MGHRA, CDR2 YSYEKL. The CDR3 spans 14 residues. V gave up 0 bases and J gave up 6 bases, with 9 bases separating them. In the authors' methods: For nucleated cells, counts were estimated from reference gene primer amplification. Using immunoSEQ multiplex PCR, the repertoire was profiled, and TCRdb retains in-frame clones only, with some absent. The V and J calls and clone size are taken from that table; D and trimming were inferred from the DNA. The table has 55,000 to 85,000 clones, more than 60% seen once. V usage is TRBV4-1 and J usage is TRBJ1-5; a possible D gene is TRBD1 (6 bases). This sequence originates from a man in his sixties with acute or convalescent COVID-19. Sequenced: peripheral blood. CDR3 protein: CASSQEGGGQPQHF. CDR3 bases: TGCGCCAGCAGCCAAGAAGGGGGTGGTCAGCCCCAGCATTTT.